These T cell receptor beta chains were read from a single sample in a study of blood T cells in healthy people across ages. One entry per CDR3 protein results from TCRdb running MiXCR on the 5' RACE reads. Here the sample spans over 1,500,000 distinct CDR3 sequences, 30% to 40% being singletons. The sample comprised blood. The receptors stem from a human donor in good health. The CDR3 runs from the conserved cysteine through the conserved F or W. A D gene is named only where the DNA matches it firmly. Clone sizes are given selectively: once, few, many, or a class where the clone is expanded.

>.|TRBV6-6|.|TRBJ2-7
CASTGRDSDSYEQYF
TGTGCCAGCACTGGGCGGGACAGTGATTCCTACGAGCAGTACTTC
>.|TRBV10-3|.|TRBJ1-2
CAIRDTGYGYTF
TGTGCCATCAGGGATACGGGGTATGGCTACACCTTC
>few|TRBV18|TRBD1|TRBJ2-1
CASSLTRDRATNEQFF
TGTGCCAGCTCACTGACCCGGGACAGGGCTACCAATGAGCAGTTCTTC
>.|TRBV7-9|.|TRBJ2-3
CASSLVGAPARVTDTQYF
TGTGCCAGCAGCTTAGTTGGGGCCCCAGCGAGGGTCACAGATACGCAGTATTTT
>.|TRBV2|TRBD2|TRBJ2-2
CASSEGLAVNIGELFF
TGTGCCAGCAGTGAAGGACTAGCGGTCAACATCGGGGAGCTGTTTTTT
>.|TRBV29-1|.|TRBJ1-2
CSVEIQFAYGYTF
TGCAGCGTTGAAATACAGTTTGCCTATGGCTACACCTTC
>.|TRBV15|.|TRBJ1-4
CATSRAPGFTNEKLFF
TGTGCCACCAGCAGAGCTCCGGGATTCACTAATGAAAAACTGTTTTTT
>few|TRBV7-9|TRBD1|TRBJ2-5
CASSLTGTGKKETQYF
TGTGCCAGCAGCTTAACTGGGACAGGGAAAAAAGAGACCCAGTACTTC
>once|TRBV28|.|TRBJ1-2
CASSLYRDGNYGYTF
TGTGCCAGCAGTTTATACCGGGACGGGAACTATGGCTACACCTTC
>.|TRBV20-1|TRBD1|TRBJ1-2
CSASVATGYGYTF
TGCAGTGCTAGTGTAGCGACAGGGTATGGCTACACCTTC
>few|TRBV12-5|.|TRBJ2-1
CASGLSRGPPYNEQFF
TGTGCTAGTGGTTTGAGTCGGGGGCCCCCCTACAATGAGCAGTTCTTC
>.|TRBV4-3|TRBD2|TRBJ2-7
CASSQDSASGGYNEQYF
TGCGCCAGCAGCCAAGATTCGGCTAGCGGGGGGTACAATGAGCAGTACTTC
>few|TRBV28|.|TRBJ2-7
CATHIGSHYEQYF
TGTGCCACCCATATAGGGAGTCACTACGAGCAGTACTTC
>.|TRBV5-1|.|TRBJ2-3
CASSLDGPGSTDTQYF
TGCGCCAGCAGCTTGGATGGCCCTGGGAGCACAGATACGCAGTATTTT
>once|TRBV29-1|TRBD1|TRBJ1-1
CSVRRGTANTEAFF
TGCAGCGTAAGAAGGGGGACAGCTAACACTGAAGCTTTCTTT
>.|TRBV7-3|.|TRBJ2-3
CASSLGPPQRSTDTQYF
TGTGCCAGCAGCTTAGGCCCCCCCCAGCGGAGCACAGATACGCAGTATTTT
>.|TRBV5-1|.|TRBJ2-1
CASRAQTSSDEQFF
TGCGCCAGCAGGGCCCAAACTTCGTCGGATGAGCAGTTCTTC
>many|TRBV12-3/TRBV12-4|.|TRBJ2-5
CASSPMTGPRETQYF
TGTGCCAGCAGTCCTATGACAGGTCCCCGAGAGACCCAGTACTTC
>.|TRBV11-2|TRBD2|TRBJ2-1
CASNPIAGAPYNEQFF
TGTGCCAGCAACCCGATAGCGGGGGCCCCCTACAATGAGCAGTTCTTC
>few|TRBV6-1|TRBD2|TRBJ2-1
CASSARAGALNEQFF
TGTGCCAGCAGTGCGAGAGCGGGGGCCCTCAATGAGCAGTTCTTC
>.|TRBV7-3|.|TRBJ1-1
CASSLIRKVDTEAFF
TGTGCCAGCAGCTTAATCCGGAAAGTGGACACTGAAGCTTTCTTT
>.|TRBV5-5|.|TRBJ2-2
CASSMTLGTGELFF
TGTGCCAGCAGCATGACCCTGGGGACCGGGGAGCTGTTTTTT
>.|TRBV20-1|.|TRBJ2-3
CSAHSPASDTRYF
TGCAGTGCCCATTCCCCCGCGTCAGATACGCGGTATTTT
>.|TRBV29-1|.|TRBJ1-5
CSDRGKDNQPQHF
TGCAGCGATCGGGGAAAGGACAATCAGCCCCAGCATTTT
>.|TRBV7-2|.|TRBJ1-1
CASSHGWLSTEAFF
TGTGCCAGCAGCCACGGATGGCTTTCCACTGAAGCTTTCTTT
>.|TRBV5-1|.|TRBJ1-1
CASSLGPFGGGNTEAFF
TGCGCCAGCAGCTTGGGACCCTTCGGAGGGGGGAACACTGAAGCTTTCTTT
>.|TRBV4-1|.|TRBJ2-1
CASSQVYEGIYNEQFF
TGCGCCAGCAGCCAAGTGTACGAGGGGATATACAATGAGCAGTTCTTC